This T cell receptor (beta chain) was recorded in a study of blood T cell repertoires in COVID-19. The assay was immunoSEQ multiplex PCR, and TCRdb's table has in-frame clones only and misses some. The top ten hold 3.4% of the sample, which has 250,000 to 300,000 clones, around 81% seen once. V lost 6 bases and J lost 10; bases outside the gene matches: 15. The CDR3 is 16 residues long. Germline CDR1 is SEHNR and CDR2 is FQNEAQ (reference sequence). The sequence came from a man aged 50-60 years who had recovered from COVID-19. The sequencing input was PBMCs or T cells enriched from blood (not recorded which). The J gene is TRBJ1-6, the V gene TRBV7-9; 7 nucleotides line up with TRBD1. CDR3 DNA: TGTGCCAGCAGAATCTCGACAGGGAGTGCAGGCTCACCCCTCCACTTT. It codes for CASRISTGSAGSPLHF.